The 4 T cell receptor beta chains below all came from one sample that was sequenced in a study of T cell repertoires in aging, cancer and after chemotherapy. TCR beta rearrangements were amplified from peripheral blood genomic DNA. A mixed TRB-A/B primer pool amplified rearranged TRB by multiplex touch-down PCR. TCRdb reprocessed the multiplex PCR reads with MiXCR, giving one entry per CDR3 protein. The sample includes approximately 9,800 distinct CDR3 sequences, less than 45% of them seen just once. Sample: blood. These receptors came from a human donor in good health.

Only a few counts were recorded for this clonotype. The rearrangement links TRBV6-1 to TRBJ2-1, with D unresolved. The V end lost 4 bases, the J end lost 5 bases, and 15 bases lay between the germline ends. Per the germline V gene, CDR1 is MNHNS and CDR2 is SASEGT. The CDR3 loop spans 15 amino acids. CDR3 sequence: CASSVETRRNNEQFF. The CDR3, as DNA: TGTGCCAGCAGTGTTGAAACCCGCCGGAACAATGAGCAGTTCTTC.

This clonotype was detected only a few times. The genes are TRBV18 and TRBJ1-5; TRBD1 matches 7 bases. CDR3 length: 14 residues. The germline CDR1 and CDR2 sequences are KGHSH and LQKENI. V lost 5 bases, J lost 7 bases, and 8 bases stayed unmatched. Written as DNA, the CDR3 is TGTGCCAGCTCAGGCGGACAGGAACGCCAGCCCCAGCATTTT. It specifies CASSGGQERQPQHF.

The rearrangement joins TRBV14 to TRBJ2-2; tentative D call: TRBD1 (6 bases). Germline V CDR1 and CDR2: SGHDN, FVKESK. CDR3 length equals 16 residues. Trimming left V 3 bases short and J 4 bases short, with 15 bases between. In nucleotides, the CDR3 is TGTGCCAGCAGCCATGTGGGGCAGGGGCCCACCGGGGAGCTGTTTTTT. This encodes CASSHVGQGPTGELFF.

The chain joins TRBV12-3 or TRBV12-4 to TRBJ2-1, with no clear D. The CDR3 sequence is 13 residues long. Trimming removed 6 bases from V and 6 bases from J, with 12 bases in between. The CDR3 spells CASRIPSGNEQFF. The CDR3 DNA reads TGTGCCAGCAGGATCCCCTCGGGCAATGAGCAGTTCTTC.